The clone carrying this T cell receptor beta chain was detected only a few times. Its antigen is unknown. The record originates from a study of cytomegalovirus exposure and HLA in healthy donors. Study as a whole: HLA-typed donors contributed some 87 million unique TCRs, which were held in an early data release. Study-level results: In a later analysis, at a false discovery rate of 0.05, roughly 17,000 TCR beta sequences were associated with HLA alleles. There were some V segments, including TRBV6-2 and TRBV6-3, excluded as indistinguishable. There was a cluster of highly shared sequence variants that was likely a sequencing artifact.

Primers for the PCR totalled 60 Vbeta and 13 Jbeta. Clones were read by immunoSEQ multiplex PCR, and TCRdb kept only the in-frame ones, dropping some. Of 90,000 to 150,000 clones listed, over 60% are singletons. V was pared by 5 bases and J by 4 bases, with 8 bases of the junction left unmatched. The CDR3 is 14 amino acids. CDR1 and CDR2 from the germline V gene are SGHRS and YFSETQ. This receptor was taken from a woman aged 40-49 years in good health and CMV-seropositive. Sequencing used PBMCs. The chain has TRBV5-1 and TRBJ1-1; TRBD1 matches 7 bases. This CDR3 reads CASRGEGAPTEAFF. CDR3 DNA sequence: TGCGCCAGCAGAGGTGAGGGGGCGCCCACTGAAGCTTTCTTT.